These T cell receptor beta chains were read from a single sample in a study of CD8 T cells in Susac syndrome. One entry per CDR3 protein results from TCRdb running MiXCR on the immunoSEQ multiplex PCR reads. Of 110,000 to 150,000 distinct CDR3 sequences listed, approximately 94% are singletons. Material for sequencing was CD4+ T cells from PBMCs. These receptors were obtained from a human donor with Susac syndrome. Each CDR3 is given with its conserved first and last residue. D genes are given only for firm matches. A clone size is listed for some rows: how often the clone was seen (once, few, many), or a class if it is expanded.

TRBV7-6	NA	TRBD2	TRBJ2-3	TGTGCCAGCAGCTTATGGGTCAGCGGGAACCCAGATACGCAGTATTTT	CASSLWVSGNPDTQYF
TRBV6-2/TRBV6-3	NA	NA	TRBJ1-2	TGTGGGTGGGACTATGGCTACACCTTC	CGWDYGYTF
TRBV5-6	NA	NA	TRBJ2-7	TGTGCCAGCAGCTTCGGCAGAGCCTACGAGCAGTACTTC	CASSFGRAYEQYF
TRBV28	once	NA	TRBJ1-1	TGTGCCAGCAACAATATGTGGGAGACTGAAGCTTTCTTT	CASNNMWETEAFF
TRBV7-2	NA	NA	TRBJ2-6	TGTGCCAGCAGCCCGGGTGGGGCGAGGGGGGCCAACGTCCTGACTTTC	CASSPGGARGANVLTF
TRBV29-1	NA	NA	TRBJ2-1	TGCAGCGTTGGGATTGGACTTACAACCTACAATGAGCAGTTCTTC	CSVGIGLTTYNEQFF
TRBV4-2	NA	TRBD2	TRBJ2-7	TGTGCCAGCAGCCAAGACGCGGCTAGCGGGACGGTGATGCAGTACTTC	CASSQDAASGTVMQYF
TRBV20-1	NA	NA	TRBJ2-1	TGCAGTGCTTCCCCCCCGGGATTCATCGATGAGCAGTTCTTC	CSASPPGFIDEQFF
TRBV6-1	NA	NA	TRBJ2-7	TGTGCCAGCAGTGAACCTGGGGGCGAGCAGTACTTC	CASSEPGGEQYF
TRBV6-4	NA	TRBD1	TRBJ1-2	TGTGCCAGCAGTGACTCCGGGACAGCTTATGGCTACACCTTC	CASSDSGTAYGYTF
TRBV12-3/TRBV12-4	NA	TRBD1	TRBJ1-2	TGTGCCAGCAGACCGGGACAGAACTATGGCTACACCTTC	CASRPGQNYGYTF
TRBV7-3	NA	NA	TRBJ2-2	TGTGCCAGCGAGGCGGGCCCGAACACCGGGGAGCTGTTTTTT	CASEAGPNTGELFF
TRBV9	NA	NA	TRBJ1-3	TGTGCCAGCAGCCTACGCCCTGGGAACACCATATATTTT	CASSLRPGNTIYF
TRBV2	NA	NA	TRBJ1-1	TGTGCCAGCAGTGAAGGGGTTGGTCCCGGGGCTTTCTTT	CASSEGVGPGAFF
TRBV20-1	NA	NA	TRBJ1-2	TGCAGTGCTAGAAGGGACGGCAATAACTATGGCTACACCTTC	CSARRDGNNYGYTF
TRBV5-1	few	TRBD1	TRBJ2-5	TGCGCCAGCAGCCCTGGCAGGGGGCAAGAGACCCAGTACTTC	CASSPGRGQETQYF
TRBV10-3	NA	TRBD1	TRBJ2-7	TGTGCCATCAGTGAGTCGAGGGGACAGGGGGCGGCCGAGCAGTACTTC	CAISESRGQGAAEQYF
TRBV27	NA	NA	TRBJ1-1	TGTGCCAGCAGCCGCGGGACTGTGAACACTGAAGCTTTCTTT	CASSRGTVNTEAFF
TRBV20-1	NA	NA	TRBJ2-1	TGCAGTGGTAGGAAGGGGGGGGGCGAGCAGTTCTTC	CSGRKGGGEQFF
TRBV7-9	NA	NA	TRBJ1-2	TGTGCCAGCAGCGACAGGCCCACCCCGAACCGGTACACCTTC	CASSDRPTPNRYTF
TRBV5-6	NA	NA	TRBJ2-5	TGTGCCAGCAGCTTGGCCGATTTGGTGGAGACCCAGTACTTC	CASSLADLVETQYF
TRBV19	once	NA	TRBJ2-6	TGTGCCAGTAGTATCGCGGGTTGGACCAACGTCCTGACTTTC	CASSIAGWTNVLTF
TRBV2	NA	NA	TRBJ2-7	TGTGCCAGCAGGGGAGGCGGGACCAGCGAGCAGTACTTC	CASRGGGTSEQYF
TRBV29-1	NA	NA	TRBJ1-2	TGCAGCGTTGCACTGGGAGCTAGCCTTAACTATGGCTACACCTTC	CSVALGASLNYGYTF
TRBV29-1	NA	TRBD2	TRBJ2-5	TGCAGCGTTGAAAATGGGGGGGCCCAGTACTTC	CSVENGGAQYF
TRBV6-4	NA	NA	TRBJ2-6	TGTGCCAGCAGTGACAGTAACTCTGGGGCCAACGTCCTGACTTTC	CASSDSNSGANVLTF
TRBV29-1	NA	NA	TRBJ1-1	TGCAGCGCCAACAGGGACACTGAAGCTTTCTTT	CSANRDTEAFF
TRBV20-1	NA	NA	TRBJ2-7	TGCAGTGCTAGAGGGGGGCTCGCCTACGAGCAGTACTTC	CSARGGLAYEQYF
TRBV20-1	NA	NA	TRBJ2-5	TGCAGTGCTAGTCCCGGGACGGAGACCCAGTACTTC	CSASPGTETQYF
TRBV4-1	NA	NA	TRBJ2-5	TGCGCCAGCAGCCAAGCATATACGGAGACCCAGTACTTC	CASSQAYTETQYF
TRBV7-3	NA	NA	TRBJ2-1	TGTGCCAGCAGCTTAAACCTCGCCGGCAGGGGGGGAAGGCCTGAGCAGTTCTTC	CASSLNLAGRGGRPEQFF
TRBV20-1	NA	NA	TRBJ2-3	TGCAGTGCTAGTGCAATAGCGGCTTACACAGATACGCAGTATTTT	CSASAIAAYTDTQYF
TRBV14	NA	NA	TRBJ1-1	TGTGCCAGCAGCCAAGATCTAGGCGAGGGCGGTCCTGAAGCTTTCTTT	CASSQDLGEGGPEAFF
TRBV19	NA	NA	TRBJ2-3	TGTGCCAGTAGTATGGGACTCTTGGGTACGCAGTATTTT	CASSMGLLGTQYF
TRBV20-1	NA	NA	TRBJ2-7	TGCAGTGCTCGGGACGGCTACGAGCAGTACTTC	CSARDGYEQYF
TRBV7-9	NA	NA	TRBJ1-1	TGTGCCAGCAGCCCCCGGACAGTGCTTACGCAGAACACTGAAGCTTTCTTT	CASSPRTVLTQNTEAFF
TRBV2	NA	NA	TRBJ1-2	TGTGCCAGCAACATCGCGGCTAACTATGGCTACACCTTC	CASNIAANYGYTF
TRBV20-1	NA	NA	TRBJ2-7	TGCAGTGCTGTCCGGGGGGCTCCCTACGAGCAGTACTTC	CSAVRGAPYEQYF
TRBV4-1	NA	NA	TRBJ2-3	TGCGCCAGCAGCCAAGTCCTAGCGCCCACAGATACGCAGTATTTT	CASSQVLAPTDTQYF
TRBV20-1	NA	TRBD1	TRBJ2-5	TGCAGTGCTAGAAGTCTAGACAGGGGGAGAGAGACCCAGTACTTC	CSARSLDRGRETQYF
TRBV7-2	NA	NA	TRBJ2-5	TGTGCCAGCAGCTTGAGACAGCGCAGTTGGGAGACCCAGTACTTC	CASSLRQRSWETQYF
TRBV7-6	NA	NA	TRBJ2-1	TGTGCCAGCAGCCCGGGACTTCGAATCAATGAGCAGTTCTTC	CASSPGLRINEQFF
TRBV28	NA	NA	TRBJ1-5	TGTGCCAGCAGTTTGGGCCTTAGTTATAGCAATCAGCCCCAGCATTTT	CASSLGLSYSNQPQHF
TRBV3-1	NA	NA	TRBJ1-3	TGTGCCAGCAGCCAAGGAAACACCATATATTTT	CASSQGNTIYF